What follows is one T cell receptor (beta chain) and its context. It lacks a known antigen. Nothing much larger sits one base from this clone, and base qualities are not available. Frozen genomic DNA underwent high-throughput TCRbeta CDR3 sequencing by immunoSEQ, including PCR amplification, mapping, bias correction and internal controls. The authors processed their data as follows. Only productive rearrangements were retained, with each unique TCRbeta sequence defined by its CDR3 nucleotide sequence together with its V and J gene. For classification of a sequence as donor-reactive, at least 5-fold expansion in CFSE-low cells relative to unstimulated pre-transplant cells and a frequency of at least 0.01% were required. Minimum frequency thresholds were set for each subject based on the unstimulated sample with the lowest template count, ensuring at least 90% detection power. Repertoire turnover was measured by Jensen-Shannon divergence between the top 1000 TCRbeta sequences post- and pre-transplant. Changes in detection of donor-reactive sequences were assessed with two-sided Fisher's exact tests. In its TCRdb copy, this immuneACCESS table keeps in-frame sequences only and misses some clones. Where compared with another copy, unresolved V genes explain less than half of these, and the others have no known cause. D and trimming were read from the DNA, whereas the V and J calls and clone size are those reported in that table. A total of roughly 120,000 clones appear in this sample, 90% of them only once. The ten largest clonotypes hold more than 0.8% of the sample.

This record comes from a study of T cell clones after liver transplantation (dated by TCRdb to the late 2010s). About the full investigation: ITN030ST, the source of the samples, was a randomized trial that attempted immunosuppression withdrawal within 2 years of liver transplantation. Donor-reactive T cell clones were identified using TCRbeta sequencing after a pre-transplant mixed lymphocyte reaction and were then followed in post-transplant blood. To count as tolerant, a recipient had to stay completely off immunosuppression for at least one year without liver enzymes climbing beyond twice the upper limit of normal. Blood samples were collected pre-transplant, then pre-randomization ahead of withdrawal, and finally post-randomization once withdrawal had either been completed or failed. The studied cohort comprised 8 liver transplant recipients, 3 classified as tolerant and 5 as non-tolerant. Third party-reactive TCRbeta sequences were also identified from pre-transplant MLRs to serve as an antigen-independent comparator for donor-reactive sequences. The subjects received no induction therapy and were kept on standard immunosuppression until randomization at 12-24 months post-transplant. Three of the eight recipients were HCV-positive; the others were transplanted for non-autoimmune, non-viral indications. Overall study outcomes, separate from this receptor: The conclusions were considered preliminary, being limited by small, heterogeneous patient numbers and non-standardized post-transplant time points. Because no allograft tissue specimens were available, donor-reactive T cells may have migrated into the graft instead of being deleted. In most of the 8 subjects, regardless of tolerance or HCV status, circulating donor-reactive CD4 TCRbeta sequences dropped significantly post-transplant. When repertoire turnover was accounted for, significantly reduced detection of donor-reactive sequences was found in 7 of 8 subjects for CD4 and in 8 of 8 subjects for CD8. Donor-reactive sequences decreased more than third party-reactive sequences, which suggests partial antigen-specific deletion that was not related to withdrawal success. Low numbers of available donor cells limited the measurable donor-reactive repertoire in two subjects.

Unstimulated PBMCs, after thawing, were stained for CD3, CD4 and CD8 and then FACS-sorted into CD3+CD4+ and CD3+CD8+ populations. Each of the 8 studied subjects was randomized to immunosuppression withdrawal. The Qiagen DNeasy Blood and Tissue Kit was used for genomic DNA isolation. The trim is 5 bases for V and 7 bases for J, with a gap of 11 bases between the germline ends. The CDR3 contains 12 residues, cysteine and phenylalanine counted. Just CDR3 DNA is preserved here, 36 bases in frame from base 1. The germline V gene provides CDR1 SGHNT and CDR2 YENEEA. This clonotype originated in a human patient who received a liver transplant. Some T cells seen after a transplant may have their origin in the graft donor. The rearranged chain carries TRBV11-3 and TRBJ1-1; the D gene is perhaps TRBD1, on 5 matching bases. This specimen consisted of CD4+ T cells from blood, obtained 12 months after liver transplant. CDR3 protein: CASSAGRGEAFF. Here is the DNA: TGTGCCAGCAGCGCAGGAAGGGGTGAAGCTTTCTTT.